This T cell receptor beta chain was captured by sequencing in a study of T cell repertoires in cytomegalovirus infection. TCRdb called the reads again in MiXCR, with one record for every CDR3 protein. The sample holds 150,000 to 200,000 distinct CDR3 sequences, about 20% seen once. A few counts support this clonotype. This clonotype was sampled from a human donor in good health (CMV status not recorded). Some clones in this sample may be carry-over from other donors' samples. The sample was PBMCs.

CDR3 amino acids: CASSLSGREGSEQFF. The CDR3 DNA sequence: TGTGCCAGCAGCTTAAGTGGGCGGGAGGGTTCGGAGCAGTTCTTC. The chain uses TRBV7-9 and TRBJ2-1; 9 nucleotides align to TRBD2. This CDR3 comprises 15 residues. J gave up 10 bases and V 2 bases, and 9 bases lay outside the gene matches. CDR1 and CDR2 (germline): SEHNR, FQNEAQ (reference sequence).